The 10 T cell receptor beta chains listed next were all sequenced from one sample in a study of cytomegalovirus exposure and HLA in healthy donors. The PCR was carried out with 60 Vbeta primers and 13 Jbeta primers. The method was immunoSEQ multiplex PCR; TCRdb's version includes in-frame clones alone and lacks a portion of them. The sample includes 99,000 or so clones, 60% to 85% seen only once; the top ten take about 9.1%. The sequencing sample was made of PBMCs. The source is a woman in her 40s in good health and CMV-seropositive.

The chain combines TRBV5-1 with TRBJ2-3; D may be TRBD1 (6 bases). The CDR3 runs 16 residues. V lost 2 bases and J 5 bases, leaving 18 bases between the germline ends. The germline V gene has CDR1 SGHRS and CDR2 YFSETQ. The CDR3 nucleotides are TGCGCCAGCAGCTTCACGAGGGGGATGGTGGAAGATACGCAGTATTTT. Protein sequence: CASSFTRGMVEDTQYF.

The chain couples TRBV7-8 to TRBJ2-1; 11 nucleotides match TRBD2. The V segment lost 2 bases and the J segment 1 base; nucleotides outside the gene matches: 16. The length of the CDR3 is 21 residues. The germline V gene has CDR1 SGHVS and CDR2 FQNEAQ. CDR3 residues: CASSLRVRLAGIRRSYNEQFF. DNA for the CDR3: TGTGCCAGCAGCTTAAGGGTCCGACTAGCGGGAATTAGGAGGTCCTACAATGAGCAGTTCTTC. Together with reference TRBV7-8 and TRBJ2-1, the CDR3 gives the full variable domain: GAGVSQSPRYKVAKRGQDVALRCDPISGHVSLFWYQQALGQGPEFLTYFQNEAQLDKSGLPSDRFFAERPEGSVSTLKIQRTQQEDSAVYLCASSLRVRLAGIRRSYNEQFFGPGTRLTVL.

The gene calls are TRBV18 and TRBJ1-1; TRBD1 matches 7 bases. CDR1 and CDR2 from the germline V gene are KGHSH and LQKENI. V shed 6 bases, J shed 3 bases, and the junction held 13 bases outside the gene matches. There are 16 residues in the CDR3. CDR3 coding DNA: TGTGCCAGCTCCCCGAGTCTAGGGACAGACTACACTGAAGCTTTCTTT. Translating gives CASSPSLGTDYTEAFF.

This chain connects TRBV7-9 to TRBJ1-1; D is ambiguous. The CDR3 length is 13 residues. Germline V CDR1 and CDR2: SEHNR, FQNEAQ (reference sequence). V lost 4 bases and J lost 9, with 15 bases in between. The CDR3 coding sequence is TGTGCCAGCAGCTCCCTTCTGGCTCGAAAAGCTTTCTTT. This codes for CASSSLLARKAFF. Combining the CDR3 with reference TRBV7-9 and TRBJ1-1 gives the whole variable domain DTGVSQNPRHKITKRGQNVTFRCDPISEHNRLYWYRQTLGQGPEFLTYFQNEAQLEKSRLLSDRFSAERPKGSFSTLEIQRTEQGDSAMYLCASSSLLARKAFFGQGTRLTVV.

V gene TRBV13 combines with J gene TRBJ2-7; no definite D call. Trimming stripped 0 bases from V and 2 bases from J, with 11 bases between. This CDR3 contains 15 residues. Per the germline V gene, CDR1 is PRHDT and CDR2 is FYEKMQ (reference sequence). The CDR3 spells CASSLGPEIPYEQYF. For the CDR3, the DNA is TGTGCCAGCAGCTTAGGACCGGAGATTCCCTACGAGCAGTACTTC.

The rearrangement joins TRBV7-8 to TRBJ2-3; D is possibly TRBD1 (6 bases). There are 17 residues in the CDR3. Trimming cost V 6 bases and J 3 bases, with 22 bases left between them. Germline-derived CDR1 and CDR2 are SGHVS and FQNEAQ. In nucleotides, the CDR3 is TGTGCCAGCAGACGATCCCGGGACACCTACCCTACAGATACGCAGTATTTT. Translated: CASRRSRDTYPTDTQYF.

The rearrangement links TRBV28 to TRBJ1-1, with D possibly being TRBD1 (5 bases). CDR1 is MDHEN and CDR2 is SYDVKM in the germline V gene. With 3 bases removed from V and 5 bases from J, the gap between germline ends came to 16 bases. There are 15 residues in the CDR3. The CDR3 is CASSFDRVEGTEAFF. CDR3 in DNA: TGTGCCAGCAGTTTCGACCGAGTGGAGGGGACTGAAGCTTTCTTT.

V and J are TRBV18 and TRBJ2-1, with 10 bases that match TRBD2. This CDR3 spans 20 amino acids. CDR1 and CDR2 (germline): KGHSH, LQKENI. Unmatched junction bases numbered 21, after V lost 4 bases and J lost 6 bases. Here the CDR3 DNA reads TGTGCCAGCTCACGTACCGCTGACAGCCTGGGACTAGCGACGTTCAATGAGCAGTTCTTC. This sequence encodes CASSRTADSLGLATFNEQFF.

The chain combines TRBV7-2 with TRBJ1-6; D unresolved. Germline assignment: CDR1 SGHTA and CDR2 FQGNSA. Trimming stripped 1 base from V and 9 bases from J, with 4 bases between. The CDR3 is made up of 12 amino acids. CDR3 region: CASSLVGSPLHF. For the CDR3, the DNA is TGTGCCAGCAGCTTAGTCGGTTCACCCCTCCACTTT.

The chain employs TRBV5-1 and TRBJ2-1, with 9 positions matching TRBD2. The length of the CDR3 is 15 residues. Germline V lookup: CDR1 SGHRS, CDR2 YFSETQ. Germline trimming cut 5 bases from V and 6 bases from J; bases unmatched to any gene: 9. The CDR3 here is CASSRGGAFPNEQFF. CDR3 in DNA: TGCGCCAGCAGTCGCGGGGGGGCGTTTCCCAATGAGCAGTTCTTC.